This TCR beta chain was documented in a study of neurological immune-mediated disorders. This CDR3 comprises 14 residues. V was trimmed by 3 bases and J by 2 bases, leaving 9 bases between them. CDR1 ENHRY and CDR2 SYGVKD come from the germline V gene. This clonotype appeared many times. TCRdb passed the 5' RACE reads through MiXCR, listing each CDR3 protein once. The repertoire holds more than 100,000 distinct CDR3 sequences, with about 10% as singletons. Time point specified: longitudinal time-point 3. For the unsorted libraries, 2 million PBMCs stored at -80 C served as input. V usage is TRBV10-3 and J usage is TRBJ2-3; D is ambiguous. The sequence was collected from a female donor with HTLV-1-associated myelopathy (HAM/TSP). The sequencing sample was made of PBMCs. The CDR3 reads CAISDSRNTDTQYF. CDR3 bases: TGTGCCATCAGTGACTCCAGAAACACAGATACGCAGTATTTT.